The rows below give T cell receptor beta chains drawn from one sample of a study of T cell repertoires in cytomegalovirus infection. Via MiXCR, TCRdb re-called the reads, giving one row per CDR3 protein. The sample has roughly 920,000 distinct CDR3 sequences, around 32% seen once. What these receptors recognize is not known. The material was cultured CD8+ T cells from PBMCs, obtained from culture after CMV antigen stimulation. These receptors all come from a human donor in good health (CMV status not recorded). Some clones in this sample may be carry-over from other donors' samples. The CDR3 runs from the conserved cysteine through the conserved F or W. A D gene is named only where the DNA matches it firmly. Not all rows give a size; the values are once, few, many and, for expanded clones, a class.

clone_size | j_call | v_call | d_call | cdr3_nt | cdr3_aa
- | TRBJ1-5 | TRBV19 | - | TGTGCCAGTAGGAGGGTAAATCAGCCCCAGCATTTT | CASRRVNQPQHF
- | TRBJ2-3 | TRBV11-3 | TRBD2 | TGTGCCAGCAGCTTAAGTAGCGGGGGCTCGAATACGCAGTATTTT | CASSLSSGGSNTQYF
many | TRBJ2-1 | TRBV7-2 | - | TGTGCCAGCATCAACTCAGAGACTCGCTACAGGAATGAGCAGTTCTTC | CASINSETRYRNEQFF
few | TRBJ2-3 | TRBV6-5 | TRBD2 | TGTGCCAGCAGATTCCGGGGGGTTGAAGATACGCAGTATTTT | CASRFRGVEDTQYF
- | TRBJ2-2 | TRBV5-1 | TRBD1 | TGCGCCAGCAGCGCACCGGGACAGGGCCGGTATCAGACGAACACCGGGGAGCTGTTTTTT | CASSAPGQGRYQTNTGELFF
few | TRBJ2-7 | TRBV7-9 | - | TGTGCCAGCAGCTCAATCACGGGACGGACCTACGAGCAGTACTTC | CASSSITGRTYEQYF
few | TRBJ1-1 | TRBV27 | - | TGTGCCAGCCGCACCAGGGACTACACTGAAGCTTTCTTT | CASRTRDYTEAFF
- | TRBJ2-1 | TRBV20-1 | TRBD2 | TGCAGTGCCCCCTCCCTAGCGGGGGGGCCCAATGAGCAGTTCTTC | CSAPSLAGGPNEQFF
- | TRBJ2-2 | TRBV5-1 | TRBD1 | TGCGCCACCCGACCGGGACAGGCGAGACATGCTCCGAACACCGGGGAGCTGTTTTTT | CATRPGQARHAPNTGELFF
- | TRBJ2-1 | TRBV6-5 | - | TGTGCCAGCAGTCCCTCGGGTTTAGCGCGCAATGAGCAGTTCTTC | CASSPSGLARNEQFF
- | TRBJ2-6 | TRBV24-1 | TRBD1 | TGTGCCACCAGTGATCCCGGGACAGCTGGGGCCAACGTCCTGACTTTC | CATSDPGTAGANVLTF
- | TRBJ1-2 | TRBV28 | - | TGTGCCAGCAGCCCTACATCTTATGGCTACACCTTC | CASSPTSYGYTF
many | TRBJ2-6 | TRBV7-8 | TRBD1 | TGTGCCAGCAGCTCCGGGACAGGGGCCCTGCTGGCGTTCTCTGGGGCCAACGTCCTGACTTTC | CASSSGTGALLAFSGANVLTF
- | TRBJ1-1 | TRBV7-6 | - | TGTGTCAGCAGCCCCCTTAAAGAGAGCACTGAAGCTTTCTTT | CVSSPLKESTEAFF
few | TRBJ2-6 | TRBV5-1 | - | TGCGCCAGCAGCTTACATCCGTCTGGGTACTCTGGGGCCAACGTCCTGACTTTC | CASSLHPSGYSGANVLTF
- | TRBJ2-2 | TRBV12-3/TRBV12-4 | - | TGTGCCAGCAGTTTTATTGTAGGCGGTATCGGGGAGCTGTTTTTT | CASSFIVGGIGELFF
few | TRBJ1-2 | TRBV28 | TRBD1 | TGTGCCAGCAGTTTGATGGACAGGGAGTTGAATGGCTACACCTTC | CASSLMDRELNGYTF
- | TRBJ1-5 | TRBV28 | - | TGTGCCAGCAGCCTTGACAGGCTATATCAGCCCCAGCATTTT | CASSLDRLYQPQHF
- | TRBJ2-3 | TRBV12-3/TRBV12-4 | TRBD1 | TGTGCCAGCAGTCGGACAGGGGTCCCAGATACGCAGTATTTT | CASSRTGVPDTQYF
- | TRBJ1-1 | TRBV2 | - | TGTGCCAGGAACACTGAAGCTTTCTTT | CARNTEAFF
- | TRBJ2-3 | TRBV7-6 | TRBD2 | TGTGCCAGCAGCTTCCGTAGCGGGGGGCAGGGCGATACGCAGTATTTT | CASSFRSGGQGDTQYF
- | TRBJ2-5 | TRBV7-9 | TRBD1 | TGTGCCAGCAGCTCCCCGGACAGGGTTGAGACCCAGTACTTC | CASSSPDRVETQYF
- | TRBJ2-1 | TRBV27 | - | TGTGCCAGCAGTTTCCAGATTTACAATGAGCAGTTCTTC | CASSFQIYNEQFF
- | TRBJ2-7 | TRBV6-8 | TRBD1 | TGTGCCAGCACTGGGCTGGGGGGCGACAGGGGGTTGGACGAGCAGTACTTC | CASTGLGGDRGLDEQYF
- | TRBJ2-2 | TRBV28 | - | TGTGCCAGCAGTTTCGAAGGGCAGGGAGCATGGGGGGAGCTGTTTTTT | CASSFEGQGAWGELFF
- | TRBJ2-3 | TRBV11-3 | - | TGTGCCAGCAGCGCCCCGTTCTCAGATACGCAGTATTTT | CASSAPFSDTQYF
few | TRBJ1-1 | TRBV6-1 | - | TGTGCCAGCAGTGAATTGTCGGGTGGGGACACTGAAGCTTTCTTT | CASSELSGGDTEAFF
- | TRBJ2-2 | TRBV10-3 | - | TGTGCCATCAGTGAGTCTGAGAACGGCGGGAACACCGGGGAGCTGTTTTTT | CAISESENGGNTGELFF
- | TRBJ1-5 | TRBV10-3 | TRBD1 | TGTGCCACCCAAGGACAGGCGGAAAATCAGCCCCAGCATTTT | CATQGQAENQPQHF
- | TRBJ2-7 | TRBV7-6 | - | TGTGCCAGCACCCCGGGGGAGGAACCCTACGAGCAGTACTTC | CASTPGEEPYEQYF
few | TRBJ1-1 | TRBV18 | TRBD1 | TGTGCCAGCTCACCACTGGACAGGAAGAACACTGAAGCTTTCTTT | CASSPLDRKNTEAFF
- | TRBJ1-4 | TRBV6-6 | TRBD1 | TGTGCCAGCAGTACCGGGACAGTAGGAGAAAAACTGTTTTTT | CASSTGTVGEKLFF
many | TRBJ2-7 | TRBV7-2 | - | TGTGCCAGCAGCTCCCCTCCCCCTTACGAGCAGTACTTC | CASSSPPPYEQYF
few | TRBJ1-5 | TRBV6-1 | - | TGTGCCAGCAGTTCTCTGGAGGTTGGCCATAGCAATCAGCCCCAGCATTTT | CASSSLEVGHSNQPQHF